This T cell receptor beta chain was profiled in a study of shared clonotypes between healthy human individuals. Study context: A donor's plate count was three for CD4 naive and three for CD4 memory; CD8 naive had two and CD8 memory one.

Germline-derived CDR1 and CDR2 are SQVTM and ANQGSEA. This CDR3 comprises 13 residues. V shed 1 base, J shed 5 bases, and the junction held 4 bases outside the gene matches. Findings of the study overall: In several donors, around 5.5% of naive CD4 clonotypes appeared in common.

Profiled with immunoSEQ multiplex PCR; TCRdb holds only in-frame clones, not every one. The sample holds 2,500,000 or so clones, 92% seen once. CD45RA-negative memory and CD45RA+ naive subsets were split from the CD4+ cells. Concerning this clone itself: Its antigen is unknown. In this CDR3 the conserved last residue, phenylalanine or tryptophan, is missing, so a read error is likely.

The sample taken for sequencing was naive CD4+ T cells from PBMCs. This sample's subset: CD45RA+ positively selected. This receptor was identified in a man aged 18 to 30 in good health. Some clones in this sample may be carry-over from other donors' samples. V gene TRBV29-1 combines with J gene TRBJ1-2; 7 bases match TRBD1. The CDR3 is CSVEGAGGYGYTL. The CDR3 nucleotides are TGCAGCGTTGAAGGGGCAGGGGGTTATGGCTACACCCTC.